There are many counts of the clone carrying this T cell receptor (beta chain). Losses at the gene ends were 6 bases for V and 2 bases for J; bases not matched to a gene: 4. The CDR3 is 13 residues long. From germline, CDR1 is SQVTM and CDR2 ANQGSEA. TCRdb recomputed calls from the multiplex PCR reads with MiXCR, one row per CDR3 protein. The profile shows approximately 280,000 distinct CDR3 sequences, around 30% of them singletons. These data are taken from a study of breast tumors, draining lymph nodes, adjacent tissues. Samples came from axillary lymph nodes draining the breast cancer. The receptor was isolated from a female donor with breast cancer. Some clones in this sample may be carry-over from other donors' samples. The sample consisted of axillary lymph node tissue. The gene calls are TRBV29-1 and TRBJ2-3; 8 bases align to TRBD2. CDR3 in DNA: TGCAGCGTCGGCGGGAGGCCCACAGATACGCAGTATTTT. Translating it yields CSVGGRPTDTQYF.